One and the same sample provided the 32 T cell receptor beta chains below, sequenced in a study of blood T cell repertoires in COVID-19. Measured with immunoSEQ multiplex PCR; TCRdb has only the in-frame clones, and not every one. The repertoire has about 71,000 clones, roughly nine tenths of them found once; the top ten carry around 8.7%. The material sequenced was peripheral blood. Receptor source: a man aged 50 or older with active COVID-19.

V and J are TRBV11-2 and TRBJ2-3; possibly TRBD2 for D (6 bases). The germline V and J ends were trimmed by 1 base and 2 bases, with 10 bases remaining between them. Germline values: CDR1 SGHAT, CDR2 FQNNGV. The CDR3 totals 15 residues. CDR3 amino acids: CASSLVAGPTDTQYF. CDR3 nucleotide sequence: TGTGCCAGCAGCTTAGTTGCGGGGCCCACAGATACGCAGTATTTT.

This clone has just one count. This rearrangement joins TRBV4-3 to TRBJ1-1, with D perhaps TRBD1 (5 bases). This CDR3 has 15 residues. Germline-derived CDR1 and CDR2 are LGHNA and YSLEER. The V end was cut by 2 bases, the J end by 0 bases, with 10 bases between. The CDR3 nucleotides read TGCGCCAGCAGCCAATACCAGACAGTGAACACTGAAGCTTTCTTT. Translation: CASSQYQTVNTEAFF.

CDR3 DNA sequence: TGTGCCAGCAGCCAGGAGACAGGGAGGGAGCAGTACTTC. It encodes CASSQETGREQYF. The chain is built from TRBV4-2 and TRBJ2-7, with D possibly matching TRBD1 (7 bases). There are 13 residues in the CDR3. Germline CDR1 LGHNA, CDR2 YNFKEQ. V lost 3 bases to trimming and J lost 7 bases, with 13 bases between them.

V gene TRBV6-4 combines with J gene TRBJ2-2; D is perhaps TRBD2 (6 bases). Germline V gives CDR1 MRHNA, CDR2 SNTAGT. The CDR3 loop spans 15 amino acids. Trimming took 5 bases from V and 2 from J, leaving 12 bases between them. The CDR3 spells CASSTGLRNTGELFF. The CDR3 bases are TGTGCCAGCAGTACGGGACTGCGAAACACCGGGGAGCTGTTTTTT.

A few counts support this clone. This chain connects TRBV9 to TRBJ1-5, with D perhaps matching TRBD1 (5 bases). The CDR3 runs 14 residues. Germline CDR1 and CDR2: SGDLS and YYNGEE. Between the trimmed V and J ends, which lost 3 bases and 7 bases, there was a span of 14 bases. CDR3: CASSAGGEPQPQHF. The DNA for the CDR3 is TGTGCCAGCAGCGCCGGGGGGGAACCCCAGCCCCAGCATTTT. The full variable domain, rest sourced from reference TRBV9 and TRBJ1-5, is DSGVTQTPKHLITATGQRVTLRCSPRSGDLSVYWYQQSLDQGLQFLIQYYNGEERAKGNILERFSAQQFPDLHSELNLSSLELGDSALYFCASSAGGEPQPQHFGDGTRLSIL.

The J gene is TRBJ1-5, the V gene TRBV5-6; a possible D gene is TRBD1 (5 bases). Trimming removed 2 bases at V and 4 bases at J, with 22 bases between. In germline, CDR1 is SGHDT, CDR2 YYEEEE. The CDR3 totals 18 residues. CDR3 protein: CASSFLLPTGAGNQPQHF. For the CDR3, the DNA is TGTGCCAGCAGCTTCCTACTACCAACAGGAGCGGGAAATCAGCCCCAGCATTTT.

This clone was detected only once. The chain combines TRBV19 with TRBJ2-2, with 8 nucleotides matching TRBD1. Germline CDR1 LNHDA, CDR2 SQIVND (reference sequence). J lost 5 bases, V lost 8 bases, and 13 bases had no gene match. The CDR3 is 16 amino acids. CDR3 bases: TGTGCCAGTCACTCCCATGAGACAGGGGAAACCGGGGAGCTGTTTTTT. Encoded protein: CASHSHETGETGELFF.

The chain uses TRBV6-5 and TRBJ2-5; 8 positions match TRBD1. The germline V gene has CDR1 MNHEY and CDR2 SVGAGI. Germline trimming cut 4 bases from V and 5 bases from J; bases unmatched to any gene: 3. CDR3 length: 13 residues. The DNA of the CDR3 is TGTGCCAGCAGTTCGACAGGGGCCGAGACCCAGTACTTC. Its translation is CASSSTGAETQYF.

This clone appeared a few times. The rearrangement joins TRBV7-9 to TRBJ1-6; no clear D. Between the trimmed V and J ends, which lost 4 bases and 3 bases, there was a span of 7 bases. The length of the CDR3 is 14 residues. Per the germline V gene, CDR1 is SEHNR and CDR2 is FQNEAQ (reference sequence). DNA of the CDR3: TGTGCCAGCAGCTGGGCAGGCTATAATTCACCCCTCCACTTT. Its protein product is CASSWAGYNSPLHF.

V usage is TRBV5-1 and J usage is TRBJ2-2, with unresolved D. This CDR3 region has 15 residues. The germline CDR1 and CDR2 sequences are SGHRS and YFSETQ. Trimming left V 4 bases short and J 4 bases short, with 14 bases between. CDR3 DNA: TGCGCCAGCAGCGTTAGGCTGGGCCGCACCGGGGAGCTGTTTTTT. This codes for CASSVRLGRTGELFF.

The chain uses TRBV5-1 and TRBJ2-5; D might be TRBD1 (6 bases). This CDR3 has 14 amino acids. Germline V gives CDR1 SGHRS, CDR2 YFSETQ. With 1 base removed from V and 1 base from J, the gap between germline ends came to 8 bases. CDR3 residues: CASSLRGFQETQYF. CDR3 coding DNA: TGCGCCAGCAGCTTGAGGGGGTTCCAAGAGACCCAGTACTTC.

The chain recombines TRBV30 with TRBJ1-2; 8 bases are a match to TRBD1. With V trimmed by 4 bases and J by 8 bases, 6 bases remained unmatched. From germline, CDR1 is GTSNPN and CDR2 SVGIG (reference sequence). There are 12 residues in the CDR3. DNA of the CDR3: TGTGCCTGGAACAGGGGGAATCGGGGCTACACCTTC. Its protein is CAWNRGNRGYTF.

The V gene is TRBV19, the J gene TRBJ1-5, with 8 bases fitting TRBD1. Germline trimming cut 4 bases from V and 7 bases from J; bases unmatched to any gene: 15. The CDR3 totals 17 residues. Looked up from germline, CDR1 is LNHDA and CDR2 is SQIVND (reference sequence). CDR3 loop: CASSTGTGGYRDQPQHF. CDR3 in DNA: TGTGCCAGTAGTACCGGGACAGGCGGGTATCGAGACCAGCCCCAGCATTTT.

This clone was counted a single time. The rearrangement uses TRBV27 and TRBJ2-1; D possibly corresponds to TRBD1 (5 bases). The germline CDR1 and CDR2 sequences are MNHEY and SMNVEV (reference sequence). The CDR3 loop spans 14 amino acids. Deletions cut 3 bases from V and 5 bases from J, with 11 bases between. CDR3: CASSLGGANNEQFF. The CDR3 nucleotides are TGTGCCAGCAGTTTGGGTGGGGCGAACAATGAGCAGTTCTTC.

This CDR3 is CATSRELAGGQETQYF. For the CDR3, the DNA is TGTGCCACCAGCAGAGAGCTAGCGGGGGGGCAAGAGACCCAGTACTTC. The chain has TRBV15 and TRBJ2-5; 12 bases are a match to TRBD2. Germline CDR1 LNHNV, CDR2 YYDKDF (reference sequence). The CDR3 runs to 16 residues. V lost 0 bases to trimming and J lost 2 bases; unmatched junction nucleotides: 1.

CDR3 nucleotides: TGTGCCAGCAGCTTAGATACAGGGGACGAGCAGTTCTTC. This gives the protein CASSLDTGDEQFF. The chain carries TRBV7-9 and TRBJ2-1; 7 nucleotides align to TRBD1. Trimming cost V 1 base and J 10 bases; bases outside gene matches: 4. This CDR3 comprises 13 residues. CDR1 and CDR2 from the germline V gene are SEHNR and FQNEAQ (reference sequence).

The V call is TRBV4-1, the J call TRBJ2-1; possible D gene TRBD1, 6 bases. The CDR3 is made up of 16 amino acids. Per germline, CDR1 MGHRA and CDR2 YSYEKL. V was cut by 2 bases and J by 1 base, with 12 bases left in between. The CDR3 DNA sequence: TGCGCCAGCAGCCAACAGCAGGGGCTGTCCTACAATGAGCAGTTCTTC. It encodes CASSQQQGLSYNEQFF.

This rearrangement joins TRBV5-3 to TRBJ2-7; TRBD2 agrees at 7 bases. TRBV5-3 is known as an ORF, though its function is uncertain. The length of the CDR3 is 15 residues. With V trimmed by 0 bases and J by 0 bases, 3 bases remained unmatched. The CDR3 DNA reads as TGTGCCAGAAGCTTGGCGGCGGGGGACTCCTACGAGCAGTACTTC. Amino acid sequence: CARSLAAGDSYEQYF.

The genes are TRBV6-5 and TRBJ2-7; D not resolved. Trimming stripped 5 bases from V and 2 bases from J, with 16 bases between. The CDR3 extends over 15 amino acids. CDR1 MNHEY and CDR2 SVGAGI come from the germline V gene. The CDR3 sequence: CASSPAVRPTYEQYF. CDR3 in DNA: TGTGCCAGCAGTCCCGCTGTCAGGCCGACCTACGAGCAGTACTTC.

The chain joins TRBV5-1 to TRBJ2-2; 7 nucleotides agree with TRBD1. There are 16 residues in the CDR3. The junction had 2 bases not matched to a gene; V was cut back by 0 bases and J by 0 bases. Per the germline V gene, CDR1 is SGHRS and CDR2 is YFSETQ. CDR3 sequence reads: CASSLVGGANTGELFF. CDR3 DNA: TGCGCCAGCAGCTTGGTAGGGGGCGCGAACACCGGGGAGCTGTTTTTT. The full variable domain, completed using reference TRBV5-1 and TRBJ2-2, is KAGVTQTPRYLIKTRGQQVTLSCSPISGHRSVSWYQQTPGQGLQFLFEYFSETQRNKGNFPGRFSGRQFSNSRSEMNVSTLELGDSALYLCASSLVGGANTGELFFGEGSRLTVL.

Worth noting for this clone: In this CDR3 the conserved last residue, phenylalanine or tryptophan, is missing, so a read error is likely. The DNA is omitted, as the CDR3 cannot be located on it reliably, and the CDR3 follows TCRdb's listing. V and J are TRBV10-2 and TRBJ2-7; the table's D call TRBD1 went unverified against the DNA. From germline, CDR1 is WSHSY and CDR2 SAAADI. The length of the CDR3 is 11 amino acids, counting both ends. This chain's CDR3 is CASSEESGDYS.

This chain links TRBV5-6 with TRBJ2-5; D may be TRBD1 (5 bases). This CDR3 contains 16 residues. V lost 0 bases, J lost 2 bases, and 14 bases lay in between. CDR1 and CDR2 from the germline V gene are SGHDT and YYEEEE. The CDR3 here is CASSLGAQTAQETQYF. The CDR3 DNA reads TGTGCCAGCAGCTTGGGGGCCCAGACAGCACAAGAGACCCAGTACTTC.

This chain joins TRBV18 and TRBJ1-2; D call uncertain. Germline V lookup: CDR1 KGHSH, CDR2 LQKENI. V was cut by 3 bases and J by 3 bases, with 11 bases left in between. This CDR3 spans 14 amino acids. The CDR3 bases are TGTGCCAGCTCACCGAGCAGGTCAGACTATGGCTACACCTTC. Translation: CASSPSRSDYGYTF. The whole variable domain, remainder taken from reference TRBV18 and TRBJ1-2, is NAGVMQNPRHLVRRRGQEARLRCSPMKGHSHVYWYRQLPEEGLKFMVYLQKENIIDESGMPKERFSAEFPKEGPSILRIQQVVRGDSAAYFCASSPSRSDYGYTFGSGTRLTVV.

The chain uses TRBV6-5 and TRBJ1-6, with TRBD1 as a possible D gene (5 bases). V was clipped by 2 bases and J by 4 bases, with 9 bases between them. The CDR3 extends over 15 amino acids. Germline V gene lookup returns CDR1 MNHEY and CDR2 SVGAGI. The CDR3 here is CASSYATGYNSPLHF. The CDR3 DNA reads TGTGCCAGCAGTTACGCTACAGGATATAATTCACCCCTCCACTTT.

The CDR3: CASSMTGENTEAFF. The CDR3 nucleotides read TGTGCCAGCTCGATGACAGGGGAGAACACTGAAGCTTTCTTT. V usage is TRBV2 and J usage is TRBJ1-1, with 8 bases lining up with TRBD1. CDR1 is SNHLY, CDR2 FYNNEI, per germline. The CDR3 has 14 amino acids. Losses at the gene ends were 8 bases for V and 1 base for J; bases not matched to a gene: 6.

J is TRBJ2-1 and V is TRBV15, with 7 bases matching TRBD2. The CDR3 loop spans 15 amino acids. In germline, CDR1 is LNHNV, CDR2 YYDKDF (reference sequence). J lost 3 bases, V lost 8 bases, and 10 bases had no gene match. CDR3: CATSVPGEGYNEQFF. In DNA, the CDR3 is TGTGCCACCTCCGTCCCGGGGGAGGGCTACAATGAGCAGTTCTTC.

This rearrangement joins TRBV2 to TRBJ2-5, with 7 bases that match TRBD1. J lost 4 bases, V lost 10 bases, and 9 bases had no gene match. The CDR3 is 13 residues long. Germline V gives CDR1 SNHLY, CDR2 FYNNEI. This CDR3 is CATTQRGLETQYF. CDR3 DNA: TGTGCCACGACCCAGAGGGGGCTAGAGACCCAGTACTTC.

This clone is a singleton in its sample. The genes are TRBV18 and TRBJ2-3, with TRBD2 identical over 15 bases. V gave up 4 bases and J gave up 3 bases; unmatched junction bases: 8. CDR3 length: 18 amino acids. Germline V gene lookup returns CDR1 KGHSH and CDR2 LQKENI. The CDR3 sequence: CASSRTSGGALSTDTQYF. The CDR3 bases are TGTGCCAGCTCACGGACTAGCGGGGGGGCCTTATCGACAGATACGCAGTATTTT.

The V gene is TRBV5-1, the J gene TRBJ1-2, with 7 positions matching TRBD1. The V and J ends lost 3 bases and 4 bases, in that order; junction bases with no gene match: 9. The CDR3 has 15 amino acids. Germline CDR1 SGHRS, CDR2 YFSETQ. CDR3 bases: TGCGCCAGCAGCTCCTTACAGGGGATCGCCTATGGCTACACCTTC. Protein: CASSSLQGIAYGYTF.

This chain uses TRBV9 with TRBJ1-1; D is possibly TRBD1 (5 bases). CDR1 is SGDLS, CDR2 YYNGEE, per germline. Trimming left V 3 bases short and J 6 bases short, with 12 bases between. The CDR3 sequence is 13 residues long. The CDR3 DNA sequence: TGTGCCAGCAGCGCCACAGGAACCCCTGAAGCTTTCTTT. Its translation is CASSATGTPEAFF.

This sequence joins TRBV4-1 and TRBJ1-5; D unclear. Trimming shortened V by 5 bases and J by 0 bases, and 14 bases separated the two germline ends. The CDR3 extends over 16 amino acids. Germline CDR1 is MGHRA and CDR2 is YSYEKL. The CDR3 DNA sequence: TGCGCCAGCAGCTTGAAGGTGGGAGATAGCAATCAGCCCCAGCATTTT. Amino acids: CASSLKVGDSNQPQHF.

The chain joins TRBV5-5 to TRBJ2-3, with TRBD2 matching 7 bases. From germline, CDR1 is SGHKS and CDR2 YYEKEE (reference sequence). Trimming cost V 2 bases and J 0 bases; bases outside gene matches: 0. This CDR3 contains 14 residues. The CDR3 loop is CASSFGGSTDTQYF. The CDR3 region has the DNA TGTGCCAGCAGCTTCGGGGGGAGCACAGATACGCAGTATTTT.